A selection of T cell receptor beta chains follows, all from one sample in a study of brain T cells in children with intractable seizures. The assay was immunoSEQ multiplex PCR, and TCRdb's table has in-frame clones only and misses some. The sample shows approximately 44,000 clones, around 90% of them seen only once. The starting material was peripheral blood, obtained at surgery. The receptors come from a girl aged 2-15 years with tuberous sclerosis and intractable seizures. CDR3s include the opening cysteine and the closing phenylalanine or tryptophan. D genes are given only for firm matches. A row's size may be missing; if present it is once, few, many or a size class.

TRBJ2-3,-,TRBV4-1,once,CASSQWRAGKADTQYF,TGCGCCAGCAGCCAATGGCGGGCGGGTAAGGCAGATACGCAGTATTTT
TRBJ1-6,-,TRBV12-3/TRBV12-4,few,CATGRAYSPLHF,TGTGCCACCGGACGGGCATATTCACCCCTCCACTTT
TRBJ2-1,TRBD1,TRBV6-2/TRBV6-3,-,CASSYPTGDEQFF,TGTGCCAGCAGTTACCCGACAGGGGACGAGCAGTTCTTC
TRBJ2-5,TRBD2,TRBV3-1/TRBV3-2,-,CASSSLAGGRETQYF,TGTGCCAGCAGCTCCCTAGCGGGGGGCCGAGAGACCCAGTACTTC
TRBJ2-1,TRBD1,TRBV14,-,CASSQKGAFYNEQFF,TGTGCCAGCAGCCAAAAGGGGGCTTTTTACAATGAGCAGTTCTTC
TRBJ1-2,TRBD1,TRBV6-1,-,CASSELGGREYDGYTF,TGTGCCAGCAGTGAATTAGGGGGCAGGGAATACGATGGCTACACCTTC
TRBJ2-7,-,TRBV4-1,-,CASSHPRQQSAYEQYF,TGCGCCAGCAGCCACCCTCGACAGCAATCGGCCTACGAGCAGTACTTC
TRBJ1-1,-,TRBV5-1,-,CASSPLTGNTEAFF,TGCGCCAGCAGCCCCCTCACAGGGAACACTGAAGCTTTCTTT
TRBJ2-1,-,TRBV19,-,CASSMRNDEQFF,TGTGCCAGTAGTATGAGGAATGATGAGCAGTTCTTC
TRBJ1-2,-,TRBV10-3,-,CAISESEGFNGYTF,TGTGCCATCAGTGAGTCGGAGGGGTTCAATGGCTACACCTTC
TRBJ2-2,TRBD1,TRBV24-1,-,CATMTGGAPGELFF,TGTGCCACCATGACAGGGGGGGCACCCGGGGAGCTGTTTTTT
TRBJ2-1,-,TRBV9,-,CASSPPIRGGRNEQFF,TGTGCCAGCAGCCCCCCCATAAGGGGGGGCCGCAATGAGCAGTTCTTC